A single sample gave rise to the 21 T cell receptor beta chains below, sequenced in a study of spatial heterogeneity in lung cancer (dated by TCRdb to the late 2010s). Libraries came from 5' RACE. The sample was run on a NextSeq 500. In-frame beta chains were kept once TCRdb had trimmed the public reads at Q25 with fastp and called clones with MiXCR. Rows are combined by CDR3 protein, so each entry shows the most common genes and DNA. The sample table records thousands of distinct CDR3 sequences; around 50% of these occur just once. Approximately 3.1% of the sample lies in the top ten. The label giving this sample's time point can be read as: blood at routine non-recurrence follow-up after resection. The sample here was PBMCs, taken at follow-up. The receptors come from a male donor with early-stage non-small cell lung cancer.

Worth noting for this clonotype: This beta chain is an unintended read in a library built for alpha chains; its size means little. The V and J genes are TRBV24-1 and TRBJ2-6; D call uncertain. Germline values: CDR1 KGHDR, CDR2 SFDVKD. V was cut by 3 bases and J by 0 bases, with 5 bases left in between. The CDR3 runs 15 residues. CDR3 DNA sequence: TGTGCCACCAGTGATGCAAGCTCTGGGGCCAACGTCCTGACTTTC. Protein: CATSDASSGANVLTF.

On this clonotype itself: This beta chain is a stray read from a library made for alpha chains; its abundance is not meaningful. The chain uses TRBV9 and TRBJ2-7; tentatively, D is TRBD1 (6 bases). Deletions cut 0 bases from V and 4 bases from J, with 8 bases between. The CDR3 length is 13 residues. The germline CDR1 and CDR2 sequences are SGDLS and YYNGEE. CDR3 in amino acids: CASSVGTAYEQYF. The CDR3 region has the DNA TGTGCCAGCAGCGTAGGGACAGCATACGAGCAGTACTTC.

In this sample, this clonotype turned up a few times. A library prepared for alpha chains yielded this beta chain as an off-target read; its size is of little meaning. Here the CDR3 reads CASSFVSTDTQYF. In DNA, the CDR3 is TGTGCCAGCAGTTTCGTAAGCACAGATACGCAGTATTTT. The chain joins TRBV12-3 or TRBV12-4 to TRBJ2-3; D not resolved. The CDR3 covers 13 residues. V lost 3 bases and J 0 bases, leaving 4 bases between the germline ends.

Regarding this clonotype: In a library made to pick up alpha chains, this beta chain is a stray read with a size that means little. Here the CDR3 DNA reads TGTGCCAGCAGTACCGGGACAGGGTTCTCTGGGGCCAACGTCCTGACTTTC. Residues: CASSTGTGFSGANVLTF. V and J are TRBV5-4 and TRBJ2-6; 9 nucleotides align to TRBD1. Germline V gives CDR1 SGHNT, CDR2 YYREEE (reference sequence). Trimming took 5 bases from V and 0 from J; bases not matched to a gene: 6. The length of the CDR3 is 17 residues.

In regard to this clonotype: Compared with germline, one end of the junction differs, possibly owing to a read error. Being off target in a library aimed at alpha chains, this beta chain has a size of little meaning. This chain uses TRBV14 with TRBJ2-7; TRBD2 agrees at 7 bases. This CDR3 has 12 amino acids. Germline CDR1 SGHDN, CDR2 FVKESK. In nucleotides, the CDR3 is TGTGCCAGCAGCGCGGGAGCCTACGGGCAGTACTTC. This encodes CASSAGAYGQYF.

This clonotype was detected a few times. This beta chain appears as a stray read in a library generated for alpha chains; its size is not informative. The gene calls are TRBV5-1 and TRBJ2-1, with D possibly being TRBD2 (5 bases). The CDR3 has 11 residues. Trimming took off 0 bases at V and 13 bases at J, with 8 bases between the two ends. Germline loops: CDR1 SGHRS, CDR2 YFSETQ. The CDR3 coding sequence is TGCGCCAGCAGCTTGGAAGGAGGACAGTTCTTC. This encodes CASSLEGGQFF.

In regard to this clonotype: This beta chain appears as a stray read in a library generated for alpha chains; its size is not informative. V usage is TRBV7-9 and J usage is TRBJ1-2; no clear D. Germline V gives CDR1 SEHNR, CDR2 FQNEAQ (reference sequence). The CDR3 has 13 residues. V was pared by 5 bases and J by 4 bases, with 11 bases between. In nucleotides, the CDR3 is TGTGCCAGCAGCAGGACGGGAGCCTATGGCTACACCTTC. Amino acid sequence: CASSRTGAYGYTF.

In regard to this clonotype: The library was built for alpha chains, so this beta chain is an off-target read and its size means little. The chain couples TRBV5-5 to TRBJ2-1; TRBD2 aligns across 8 bases. The CDR3 contains 16 residues. CDR1 and CDR2 (germline): SGHKS, YYEKEE (reference sequence). The trim removed 6 bases at V and 5 bases at J, leaving 13 bases unmatched. The CDR3 DNA sequence: TGTGCCAGCATCCCCCGAGGACTAGCCGGAAACAATGAGCAGTTCTTC. As protein: CASIPRGLAGNNEQFF. Together with reference TRBV5-5 and TRBJ2-1, the CDR3 gives the full variable domain: DAGVTQSPTHLIKTRGQQVTLRCSPISGHKSVSWYQQVLGQGPQFIFQYYEKEERGRGNFPDRFSARQFPNYSSELNVNALLLGDSALYLCASIPRGLAGNNEQFFGPGTRLTVL.

This clonotype was counted between two and nine times. This beta chain turned up in a library designed for alpha chains; as an off-target read, its abundance says little. The gene calls are TRBV5-1 and TRBJ2-4; a weak D match, TRBD1 (6 bases). V lost 4 bases and J 5 bases, leaving 16 bases between the germline ends. The CDR3 loop spans 15 amino acids. Germline V gives CDR1 SGHRS, CDR2 YFSETQ. In DNA, the CDR3 is TGCGCCAGCAGCCCTACCCCAGGGGTCCAAAACATTCAGTACTTC. This codes for CASSPTPGVQNIQYF.

This clonotype was observed a few times. Within a library made for alpha chains, this beta chain is off target, and its count is uninformative. The rearrangement links TRBV7-3 to TRBJ2-3, with no clear D. Germline CDR1 SGHTA, CDR2 FQGTGA. Trimming left V 2 bases short and J 3 bases short, with 6 bases between. This CDR3 contains 13 residues. The CDR3, as DNA: TGTGCCAGCAGCTTAGCTCTTACAGATACGCAGTATTTT. Translating it yields CASSLALTDTQYF.

Only a few counts were recorded for this clonotype. Since it is a stray read in a library aimed at alpha chains, this beta chain has a size that is not meaningful. CDR3 sequence: CSAPSQGRASGGPYSTDTQYF. In DNA, the CDR3 is TGCAGTGCTCCCTCCCAGGGACGAGCTAGCGGGGGGCCCTATAGCACAGATACGCAGTATTTT. V is TRBV20-1 and J is TRBJ2-3, with 11 bases fitting TRBD2. Germline CDR1 and CDR2: DFQATT and SNEGSKA (reference sequence). J gave up 0 bases and V 5 bases, and 22 bases lay outside the gene matches. This CDR3 has 21 residues.

This clonotype was seen a handful of times. The size of this beta chain means little, since it is a stray read in a library made for alpha chains. The chain is built from TRBV12-3 or TRBV12-4 and TRBJ2-2; maybe TRBD1 (6 bases). V was shortened by 7 bases and J by 0 bases, with 15 bases between the two germline ends. The length of the CDR3 is 16 residues. The CDR3 nucleotides read TGTGCCAGCATTCAGGGGCGCCAGACGAACACCGGGGAGCTGTTTTTT. This codes for CASIQGRQTNTGELFF.

In this sample, this clonotype turned up a few times. As an off-target read in a library built for alpha chains, this beta chain has a frequency of little significance. The chain couples TRBV7-3 to TRBJ2-3; no reliable D call. Germline V CDR1 and CDR2: SGHTA, FQGTGA. This CDR3 is 13 amino acids long. With 2 bases removed from V and 8 bases from J, the gap between germline ends came to 11 bases. The CDR3 nucleotides are TGTGCCAGCAGCTTAGTAGATCGCGCTACGCAGTATTTT. As protein: CASSLVDRATQYF.

Points on this clonotype: This beta chain came through as a stray read in a library set up for alpha chains, and its size says little. The V and J genes are TRBV4-2 and TRBJ2-7; 8 bases fit TRBD1. The CDR3 covers 15 residues. The V segment lost 7 bases and the J segment 3 bases; nucleotides outside the gene matches: 11. Germline CDR1 is LGHNA and CDR2 is YNFKEQ. CDR3 in DNA: TGTGCCAGCACCCCTGGGGGTGACAGGGGCTACGAGCAGTACTTC. Residues: CASTPGGDRGYEQYF.

About this clonotype: This beta chain is an unintended read in a library built for alpha chains; its size means little. The J gene is TRBJ2-1, the V gene TRBV5-6, with D possibly called TRBD1 or TRBD2 (5 bases each). Trimming shortened V by 4 bases and J by 4 bases, and 12 bases separated the two germline ends. This CDR3 contains 14 residues. CDR1 is SGHDT, CDR2 YYEEEE, per germline. CDR3 DNA sequence: TGTGCCAGCAGCCTGACGGGACCGTACAATGAGCAGTTCTTC. It yields the protein CASSLTGPYNEQFF.

Turning to this clonotype: This beta chain turned up in a library designed for alpha chains; as an off-target read, its abundance says little. The genes are TRBV5-4 and TRBJ2-5; the match to TRBD1 covers 8 bases. Per the germline V gene, CDR1 is SGHNT and CDR2 is YYREEE (reference sequence). The CDR3 loop spans 15 amino acids. The junction had 8 bases not matched to a gene; V was cut back by 3 bases and J by 4 bases. The chain's CDR3 is CASSSRVGTGETQYF. CDR3 coding DNA: TGTGCCAGCAGCTCCCGAGTCGGGACAGGAGAGACCCAGTACTTC. The whole variable domain, filled in from reference TRBV5-4 and TRBJ2-5, reads ETGVTQSPTHLIKTRGQQVTLRCSSQSGHNTVSWYQQALGQGPQFIFQYYREEENGRGNFPPRFSGLQFPNYSSELNVNALELDDSALYLCASSSRVGTGETQYFGPGTRLLVL.

Regarding this clonotype: Because the library targeted alpha chains, this beta chain is an off-target read whose size means little. The CDR3 loop reads CSVVQGLYNEQFF. CDR3 sequence (DNA): TGCAGCGTTGTGCAGGGATTGTACAATGAGCAGTTCTTC. The J gene is TRBJ2-1, the V gene TRBV29-1, with a tentative D call TRBD1 (5 bases). CDR3 length: 13 residues. The germline V gene encodes CDR1 SQVTM and CDR2 ANQGSEA. V lost 4 bases and J 4 bases, leaving 11 bases between the germline ends.

This clonotype turned up a few times. The library was built for alpha chains, so this beta chain is an off-target read and its size means little. The rearrangement joins TRBV3-2 to TRBJ1-1. TRBV3-2 is termed a pseudogene. This CDR3 comprises 14 residues. CDR3 protein: CASSQEMADPEAFF. The CDR3 DNA is TGTGCCAGCAGCCAAGAGATGGCCGACCCTGAAGCTTTCTTT.

Of note for this clonotype: The library was prepared for alpha chains; this beta chain is a stray read, so its frequency means little. The V call is TRBV7-9, the J call TRBJ2-3, with 10 bases lining up with TRBD2. The CDR3 is 14 residues long. V shed 5 bases, J shed 9 bases, and the junction held 8 bases outside the gene matches. CDR1 is SEHNR and CDR2 is FQNEAQ in the germline V gene (reference sequence). CDR3: CASSPYGLADTQYF. The DNA for the CDR3 is TGTGCCAGCAGCCCTTACGGACTAGCGGACACGCAGTATTTT.

Details on this clonotype: This beta chain is a stray read from a library made for alpha chains; its abundance is not meaningful. The CDR3 bases are TGTGCCAGCAGCTTAGACGGCTGGACAGGACCCCAAGAGACCCAGTACTTC. The encoded protein is CASSLDGWTGPQETQYF. This sequence joins TRBV7-9 and TRBJ2-5, with 7 bases that match TRBD1. Trimming removed 1 base from V and 1 base from J; junction bases left unmatched: 9. The length of the CDR3 is 17 residues. Germline-derived CDR1 and CDR2 are SEHNR and FQNEAQ (reference sequence).

Remarks on this clonotype: The library was prepared for alpha chains; this beta chain is a stray read, so its frequency means little. The chain is built from TRBV3-1 and TRBJ2-3, with D unclear. Germline V gene data show CDR1 as LGHDT and CDR2 as YNNKEL (reference sequence). Trimming pared 3 bases from V and 7 bases from J, leaving 11 bases between. The CDR3 runs 13 residues. CDR3 in amino acids: CASSHLGSNTQYF. In nucleotides, the CDR3 is TGTGCCAGCAGCCACCTAGGCTCGAATACGCAGTATTTT.